This T cell receptor (beta chain) was captured in a study of cytomegalovirus exposure and HLA in healthy donors (TCRdb year 2017). Background on the whole study: An earlier analysis of 587 of the donors reported 250 to 300 Gb of sequence data and some 100 million unique TCR beta sequences from about 179 million T cells. In a later analysis, previously published TCR beta repertoires from fewer than 750 donors were re-analyzed and high-resolution HLA genotyping was added so that TCR occurrence patterns could be studied. Both class I and class II loci were covered by HLA typing, at four-digit resolution. Genome-wide SNP genotypes for about 65% of the 666 donors were used in a later genetic analysis, which treated that subset as a discovery cohort. The genetic ancestry cluster associated with self-reported Caucasian donors included about four fifths of the roughly 380 genotyped donors. Among over 350 genotyped donors of the cohort, an average of about 240,000 unique TCR beta nucleotide sequences were sequenced per donor, roughly 18% of them non-productive. To decide whether each TCR beta V gene segment behaved as functional or pseudogenic, an earlier analysis of approximately 590 of the donors relied on high-throughput TCR beta sequencing. The study used immunosequencing to profile the T cell repertoires of under 700 subjects and linked those repertoires to cytomegalovirus serostatus. High-throughput TCR immunosequencing, statistical association of individual TCRs with disease status, and machine learning were combined to predict cytomegalovirus infection status. Donor age, sex, ethnicity and CMV serostatus were collected together with the repertoire data. In addition to the first cohort of approximately 670 subjects, a separate validation cohort of over 90 different subjects was used. The later analysis used no new phenotypic data to find candidate immune exposures, relying instead on TCR beta sequences and their occurrence across donors. Roughly 5 DR-DQ haplotypes were handled as single units for association and clustering because linkage in the cohort was strong. The study was designed to test whether signatures of past pathogen exposure could be identified by cataloging public T cell receptors. The number of typed donors differed by locus: about 629-630 for A, B, C, DRB1 and DQB1; roughly 510 for DQA1; 606 for DPA1; and about 450 for DPB1. Roughly 300 gigabases of sequencing data and around 87 million unique TCR sequences were included in an early release covering several hundred HLA-typed donors. All discovery cohort repertoires had been generated on a single sequencing platform. Findings and caveats that apply to the study as a whole: Most TCR sequences were observed very rarely across donors, whereas some public TCRs were present in many individuals. In a later analysis, the rate of TCR association differed among HLA loci, with DRB1 alleles having the most associated TCRs and HLA-C alleles having the fewest. In both the original and validation cohorts, the classifier was reported to diagnose cytomegalovirus status with high specificity and sensitivity. In a later analysis, several top co-occurrence clusters were reported to appear linked to parvovirus B19, influenza, CMV and Epstein-Barr virus. Linkage disequilibrium might explain the correlated functional status among segregating V segments, but an unknown experimental factor could not be ruled out. Because some donors lacked HLA typing at each locus, the association tests relied only on the typed subset. Three of the identified cytomegalovirus-associated TCR beta chains were confirmed in vitro to be specific for cytomegalovirus antigens. When HLA alleles, especially DR and DQ, strongly co-occurred, attributing TCR associations to individual alleles was difficult. A further reported finding was that TCR beta sequences accurately predicted the HLA-A and HLA-B alleles for most subjects in the first cohort. Compared with the approximately 720-donor mean, donors in an Asian-associated ancestry cluster had fewer N-insertions in productive TCRs, according to a later genetic analysis. Most CMV-associated TCR beta chains appeared to be HLA-restricted in a later analysis, and the HLA associations seemed to be driven largely by CMV exposure. It was suggested by the authors that the approach could potentially be generalized to other disease states and immunological phenotypes. Only TCR beta chains were sequenced in this cohort, and the absence of alpha or paired-chain data limited detectable features. A cluster of highly shared sequence variants was judged likely to represent a technical artifact of the sequencing pipeline. Broadly in line with IMGT annotations, most TCR beta V segments showed up in productive rearrangements about 87% or about 30% of the time in an earlier analysis of 587 of the donors. In the study, some 180 TCR beta chains were listed as associated with cytomegalovirus. At a false discovery rate of 0.05, a later analysis linked some 18,000 TCR beta sequences to specific HLA alleles. Roughly uniform sequencing depth across donors was assumed in presence/absence analyses, although this assumption may not hold. Because counts were too low, some 16 rarely observed V segments, including chromosome 9 orphons, were excluded from the earlier analysis of a few hundred of the donors. A later genetic analysis associated a missense DCLRE1C variant with V-gene and J-gene trimming of TCR beta chains, and an independent cohort replicated the association. In a later analysis, HLA-associated TCR beta chains showed more clonal expansion and lower generation probabilities than non-associated chains that were equally common. CMV serostatus was the only immune exposure information available for the cohort.

A note on this clone: Its specific antigen is unknown.

In total, roughly 670 healthy bone marrow donors made up the cohort. At the time of sampling, all cohort members were nominally healthy, though unrecorded immune exposures were likely present. The donor tested CMV seronegative and was one of the 352 seronegative cohort members. Each donor provided a peripheral blood sample, and peripheral blood mononuclear cells were used for TCR beta sequencing. Genomic DNA was extracted from the blood cell samples with the Qiagen DNeasy Blood Extraction Kit. Library prep was done by the immunoSEQ multiplex PCR assay. A mixture of 60 forward primers for TCR Vbeta segments and 13 reverse primers for TCR Jbeta segments was used in the multiplex PCR. A multiplex PCR assay on genomic DNA amplified the CDR3 region of rearranged TCR beta genes. On the Illumina HiSeq System, the amplified TCR beta libraries were sequenced as 87-base-pair reads. The authors' analysis ran thus. In a later analysis, roughly 80 million unique TCR beta chains were counted across the 690 or so repertoires, and roughly 11 million of these chains were shared by at least two donors. Raw reads were error-corrected and collapsed into unique sequences with a nearest-neighbor algorithm that merged closely related sequences to remove PCR and sequencing errors. CDR3 sequences were aligned to IMGT reference sequences to assign V, D and J gene segments. Each retained sequence needed at least a six-nucleotide match to both a V gene segment and a J gene segment. A rearrangement was called productive if the CDR3 had no stop codons and remained in frame with V and J, and every other rearrangement was called non-productive. CDR3 was defined according to IMGT convention as the region running from the second conserved V-encoded cysteine to the conserved J-encoded phenylalanine. The earlier analysis of about 610 of the donors excluded any sequence lacking an unambiguous match to a single V gene segment. An earlier analysis of fewer than 750 of the donors classified V segments as functional when productive rearrangements were above 56.7% and as segregating when the standard deviation between donors was above 5%. To diagnose cytomegalovirus status from the catalog of TCR beta chain sequences, a statistical classification framework was built. V and J gene assignment, in a later analysis, came from comparing TCR nucleotide sequences with IMGT/GENE-DB human TR gene sequences. A later analysis assigned CDR3 sequences and most-parsimonious VDJ recombination scenarios with the TCRdist pipeline. A later analysis defined each TCR beta chain by its CDR3 amino acid sequence plus V-gene family, and excluded reads lacking a unique V-gene family. To address suspected cross-contamination and a sequencing artifact, a later analysis removed roughly 640 highly shared, low-generation-probability nucleotide sequences. In a later analysis, a clonal expansion index was calculated for each public chain from normalized within-repertoire ranks of inferred template counts. Generation probabilities in a later analysis came from a VDJ recombination model fitted to out-of-frame rearrangements, and those results were checked against IGoR. A later analysis scored TCR-TCR, TCR-HLA and TCR-CMV co-occurrence with hypergeometric tests, applying a repertoire-size bias correction to TCR pairs. To estimate false discovery rates, a later analysis permuted the HLA or CMV assignments 20 times. In a later analysis, co-occurring TCRs were grouped using DBSCAN, with TCRdist sequence similarity added in when clustering inside HLA-allele-positive subsets. Co-occurrence clustering excluded repertoires with fewer than 30,000 or more than 120,000 public chains, plus five with anomalous nucleotide sharing. Not all clones reach the TCRdb copy of this immuneACCESS table, which keeps in-frame sequences only. Checked studies attribute under half of the gap to unresolved V genes and leave the rest unexplained. V and J calls and clone size are given by that table; D and trimming were obtained from the DNA. The data table for this sample lists approximately 92,000 clones. Around 3.6% of the sample lies in the top ten.

This sequence was found in a woman aged 25 to 39 in good health and CMV-seronegative. Sequencing was performed on PBMCs.

CDR3 protein: CASSVGGNTGELFF. The DNA sequence is TGTGCCAGCAGCGTAGGCGGTAACACCGGGGAGCTGTTTTTT. The chain is made from TRBV9 and TRBJ2-2, with no reliable assignment of the D segment. V gives up 0 bases and J gives up 2 bases, and the segment between their germline ends measures 5 bases. CDR1 and CDR2 are read off the germline V gene as SGDLS and YYNGEE. The CDR3 spans 14 residues, from the cysteine through the phenylalanine. Only the CDR3 DNA is retained, 42 bases long and in frame from the first base.